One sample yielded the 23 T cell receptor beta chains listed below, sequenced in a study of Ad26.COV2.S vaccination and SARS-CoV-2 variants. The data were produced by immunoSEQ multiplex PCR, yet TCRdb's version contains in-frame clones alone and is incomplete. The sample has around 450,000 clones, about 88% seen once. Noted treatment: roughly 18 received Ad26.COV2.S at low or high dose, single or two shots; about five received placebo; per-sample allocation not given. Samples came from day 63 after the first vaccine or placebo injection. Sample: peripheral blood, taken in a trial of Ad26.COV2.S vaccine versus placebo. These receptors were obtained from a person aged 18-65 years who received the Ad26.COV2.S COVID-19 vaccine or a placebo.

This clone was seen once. The CDR3 DNA follows: TGTGCCAGCAGCCCGTTGCGGGCGGGGCCAACCTACAATGAGCAGTTCTTC. Translation: CASSPLRAGPTYNEQFF. This sequence joins TRBV7-9 and TRBJ2-1; D may be TRBD2 (6 bases). CDR1 is SEHNR, CDR2 FQNEAQ, per germline (reference sequence). The CDR3 spans 17 residues. Trimming shortened V by 5 bases and J by 2 bases, and 19 bases separated the two germline ends.

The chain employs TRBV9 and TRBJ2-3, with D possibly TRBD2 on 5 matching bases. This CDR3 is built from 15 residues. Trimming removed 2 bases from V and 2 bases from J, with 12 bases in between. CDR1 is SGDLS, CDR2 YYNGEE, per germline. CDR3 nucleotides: TGTGCCAGCAGCGTCCGTAGCGCCCACACAGATACGCAGTATTTT. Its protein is CASSVRSAHTDTQYF.

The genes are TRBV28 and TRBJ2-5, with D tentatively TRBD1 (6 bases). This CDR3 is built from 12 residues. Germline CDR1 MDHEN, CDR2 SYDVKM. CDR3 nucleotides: TGTGCTACCTCAGGGGCCCGAGAGACCCAGTACTTC. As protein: CATSGARETQYF.

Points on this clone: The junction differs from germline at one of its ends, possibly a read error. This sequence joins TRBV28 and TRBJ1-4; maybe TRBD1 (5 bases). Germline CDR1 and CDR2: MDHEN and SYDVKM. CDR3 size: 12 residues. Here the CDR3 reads CASSSYPGTEYF. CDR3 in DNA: TGTGCCAGCAGTTCCTACCCGGGGACGGAATACTTT.

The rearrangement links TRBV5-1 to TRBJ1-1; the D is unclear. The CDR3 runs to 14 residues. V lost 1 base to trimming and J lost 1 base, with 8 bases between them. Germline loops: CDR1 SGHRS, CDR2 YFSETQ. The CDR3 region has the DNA TGCGCCAGCAGCTTGATGTCTGGGAACACTGAAGCTTTCTTT. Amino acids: CASSLMSGNTEAFF.

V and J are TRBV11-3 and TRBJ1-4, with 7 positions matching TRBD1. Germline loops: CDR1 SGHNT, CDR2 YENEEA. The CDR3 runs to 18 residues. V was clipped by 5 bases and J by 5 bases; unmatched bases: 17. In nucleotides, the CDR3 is TGTGCCAGCAGCCTCCTCCCAGAACCGGGACAGAAGAATGAAAAACTGTTTTTT. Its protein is CASSLLPEPGQKNEKLFF.

DNA of the CDR3: TGTGCCAGCACGGCGGGGCCCGACAATGAGCAGTTCTTC. It translates to CASTAGPDNEQFF. The chain is built from TRBV6-5 and TRBJ2-1; perhaps TRBD2 as D (6 bases). The V gene's germline CDR1 is MNHEY and CDR2 SVGAGI. This CDR3 spans 13 amino acids. Trimming took 7 bases from V and 5 from J, leaving 12 bases between them.

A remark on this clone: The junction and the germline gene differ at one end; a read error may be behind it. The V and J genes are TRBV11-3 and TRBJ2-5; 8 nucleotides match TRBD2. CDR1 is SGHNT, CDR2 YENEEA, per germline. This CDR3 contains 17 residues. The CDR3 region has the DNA TGTGCCAGCAGCTTGGGTTCGCTTCGGGAGGGGCAAGGGACCCAGTACTTC. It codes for CASSLGSLREGQGTQYF.

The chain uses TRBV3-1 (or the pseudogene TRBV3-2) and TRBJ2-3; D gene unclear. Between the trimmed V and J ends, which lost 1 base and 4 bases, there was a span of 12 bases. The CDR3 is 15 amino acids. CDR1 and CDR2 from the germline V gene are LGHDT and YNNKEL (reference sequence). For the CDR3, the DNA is TGTGCCAGCAGCCAAGGCCCTTTTCGCGCAGATACGCAGTATTTT. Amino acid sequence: CASSQGPFRADTQYF.

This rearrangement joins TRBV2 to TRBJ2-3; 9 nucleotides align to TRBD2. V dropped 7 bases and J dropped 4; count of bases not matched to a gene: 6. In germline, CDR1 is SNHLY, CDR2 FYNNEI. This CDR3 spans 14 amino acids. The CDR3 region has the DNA TGTGCCAGCATGGCGGGGGGGCCCGCAGATACGCAGTATTTT. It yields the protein CASMAGGPADTQYF.

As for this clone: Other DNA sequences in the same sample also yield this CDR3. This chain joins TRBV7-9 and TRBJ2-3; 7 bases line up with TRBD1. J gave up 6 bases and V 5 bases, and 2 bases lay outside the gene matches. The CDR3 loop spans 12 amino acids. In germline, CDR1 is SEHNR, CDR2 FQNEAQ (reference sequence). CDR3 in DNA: TGTGCCAGCAGCCCGACAGGGGATACGCAGTATTTT. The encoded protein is CASSPTGDTQYF.

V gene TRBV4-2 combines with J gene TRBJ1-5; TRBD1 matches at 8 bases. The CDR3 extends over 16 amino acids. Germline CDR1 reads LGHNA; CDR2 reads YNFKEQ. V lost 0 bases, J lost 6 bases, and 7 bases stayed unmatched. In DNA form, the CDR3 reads TGTGCCAGCAGCCAAGAACCGGACAGGGTCGGTCAGCCCCAGCATTTT. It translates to CASSQEPDRVGQPQHF.

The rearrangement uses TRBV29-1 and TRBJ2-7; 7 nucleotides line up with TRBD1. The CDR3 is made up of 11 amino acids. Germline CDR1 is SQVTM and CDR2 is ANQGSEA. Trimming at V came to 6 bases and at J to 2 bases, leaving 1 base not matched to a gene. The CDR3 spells CSVGTAYEQYF. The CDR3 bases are TGCAGCGTGGGGACAGCCTACGAGCAGTACTTC.

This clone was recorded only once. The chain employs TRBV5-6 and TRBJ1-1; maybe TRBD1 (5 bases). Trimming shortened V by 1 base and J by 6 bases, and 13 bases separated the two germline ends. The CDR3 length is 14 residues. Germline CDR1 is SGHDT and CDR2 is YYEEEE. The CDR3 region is CASSLWGYGAEAFF. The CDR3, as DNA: TGTGCCAGCAGCTTGTGGGGGTACGGGGCTGAAGCTTTCTTT.

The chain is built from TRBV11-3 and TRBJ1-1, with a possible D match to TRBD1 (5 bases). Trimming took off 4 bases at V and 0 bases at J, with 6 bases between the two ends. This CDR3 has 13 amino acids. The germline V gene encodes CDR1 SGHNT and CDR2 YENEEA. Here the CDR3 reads CASSWDLNTEAFF. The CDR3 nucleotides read TGTGCCAGCAGCTGGGACCTGAACACTGAAGCTTTCTTT.

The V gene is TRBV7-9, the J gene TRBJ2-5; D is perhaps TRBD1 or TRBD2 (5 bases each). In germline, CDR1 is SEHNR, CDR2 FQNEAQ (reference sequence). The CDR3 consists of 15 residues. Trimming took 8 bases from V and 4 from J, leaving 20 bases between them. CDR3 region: CASLRGARVGETQYF. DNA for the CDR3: TGTGCCAGCCTACGAGGGGCTCGGGTCGGAGAGACCCAGTACTTC.

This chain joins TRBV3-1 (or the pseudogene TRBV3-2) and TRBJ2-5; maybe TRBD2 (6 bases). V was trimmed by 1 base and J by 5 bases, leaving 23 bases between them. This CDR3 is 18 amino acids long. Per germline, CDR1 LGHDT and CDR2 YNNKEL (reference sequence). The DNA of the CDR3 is TGTGCCAGCAGCCAAGTTACTTTGGGAGGAAAAGTGGGGGAGACCCAGTACTTC. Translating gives CASSQVTLGGKVGETQYF.

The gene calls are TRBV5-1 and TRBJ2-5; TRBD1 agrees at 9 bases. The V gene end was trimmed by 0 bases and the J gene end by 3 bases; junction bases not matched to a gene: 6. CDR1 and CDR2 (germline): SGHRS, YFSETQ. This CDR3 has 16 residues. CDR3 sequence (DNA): TGCGCCAGCAGCTTGGGGGTACGGGACAGGGAAGAGACCCAGTACTTC. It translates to CASSLGVRDREETQYF.

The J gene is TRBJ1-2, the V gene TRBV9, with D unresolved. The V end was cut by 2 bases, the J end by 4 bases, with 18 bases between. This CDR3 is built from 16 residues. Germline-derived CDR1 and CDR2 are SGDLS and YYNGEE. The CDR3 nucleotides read TGTGCCAGCAGCGTCCGAGGCGTGGGGTTATCCTATGGCTACACCTTC. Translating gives CASSVRGVGLSYGYTF. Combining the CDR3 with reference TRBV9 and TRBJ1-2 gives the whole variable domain DSGVTQTPKHLITATGQRVTLRCSPRSGDLSVYWYQQSLDQGLQFLIQYYNGEERAKGNILERFSAQQFPDLHSELNLSSLELGDSALYFCASSVRGVGLSYGYTFGSGTRLTVV.

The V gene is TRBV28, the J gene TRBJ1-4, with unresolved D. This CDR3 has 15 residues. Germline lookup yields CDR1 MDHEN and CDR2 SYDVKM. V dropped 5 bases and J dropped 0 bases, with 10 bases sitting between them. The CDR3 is CASSATDTTNEKLFF. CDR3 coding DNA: TGTGCCAGCAGTGCCACAGATACAACTAATGAAAAACTGTTTTTT.

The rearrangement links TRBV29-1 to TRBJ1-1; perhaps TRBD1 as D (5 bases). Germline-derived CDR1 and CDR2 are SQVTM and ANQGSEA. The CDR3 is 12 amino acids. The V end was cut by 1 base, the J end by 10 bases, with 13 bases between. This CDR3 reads CSVEAGPGGAFF. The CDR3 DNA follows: TGCAGCGTTGAAGCGGGACCGGGGGGAGCTTTCTTT.

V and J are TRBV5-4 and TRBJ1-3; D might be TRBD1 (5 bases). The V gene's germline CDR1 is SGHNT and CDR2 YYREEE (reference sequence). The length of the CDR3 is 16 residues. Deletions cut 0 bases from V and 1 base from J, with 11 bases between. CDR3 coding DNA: TGTGCCAGCAGCTTGGGACAGCCAAGATCTGGAAACACCATATATTTT. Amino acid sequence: CASSLGQPRSGNTIYF.

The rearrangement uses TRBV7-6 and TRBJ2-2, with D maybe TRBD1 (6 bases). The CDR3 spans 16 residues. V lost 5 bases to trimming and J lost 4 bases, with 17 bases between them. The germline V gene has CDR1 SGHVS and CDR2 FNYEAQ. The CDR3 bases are TGTGCCAGCAGCCCGATACAGGGTGACCTCACCGGGGAGCTGTTTTTT. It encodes CASSPIQGDLTGELFF.